Below are 28 T cell receptor beta chains sequenced from a single sample in a study of cytomegalovirus exposure and HLA in healthy donors. The table came from immunoSEQ multiplex PCR; TCRdb's copy has only in-frame clones and leaves some out. The sample contains 50,000 or so clones, roughly 94% of which appear only once. The sample taken for sequencing was PBMCs. The receptors originated from a woman in her late teens or twenties in good health and CMV-seropositive.

The genes are TRBV28 and TRBJ2-4; 8 bases fit TRBD1. V gave up 5 bases and J gave up 7 bases; unmatched junction bases: 10. The CDR3 runs to 15 residues. CDR1 MDHEN and CDR2 SYDVKM come from the germline V gene. The CDR3 coding sequence is TGTGCCAGCAGTACCCCGGACAGGGTGGGCAACATTCAGTACTTC. This translates into CASSTPDRVGNIQYF.

The chain employs TRBV5-1 and TRBJ2-5; 14 bases agree with TRBD2. V dropped 4 bases and J dropped 5; count of bases not matched to a gene: 13. The CDR3 consists of 18 residues. Looked up from germline, CDR1 is SGHRS and CDR2 is YFSETQ. In DNA, the CDR3 is TGCGCCAGCAGCCTCAACCCCGGGACTAGCGGGAGTTCGGAGACCCAGTACTTC. Protein product: CASSLNPGTSGSSETQYF.

CDR3 sequence reads: CASSYSRREETQYF. DNA of the CDR3: TGTGCCAGCAGTTACTCGAGGAGGGAAGAGACCCAGTACTTC. The chain joins TRBV6-5 to TRBJ2-5, with a weak D call TRBD2 (6 bases). The germline V and J ends were trimmed by 0 bases and 3 bases, with 8 bases remaining between them. Germline CDR1 MNHEY, CDR2 SVGAGI. The CDR3 is made up of 14 amino acids.

CDR3 coding DNA: TGTGCTAGTGGTTTCGGGGGTTTGATCAATGAGCAGTTCTTC. It translates to CASGFGGLINEQFF. V usage is TRBV12-5 and J usage is TRBJ2-1; D is possibly TRBD2 (6 bases). The V gene lost 3 bases and the J gene lost 6 bases, with 12 bases spanning the gap. The CDR3 runs to 14 residues. The germline V gene has CDR1 LGHNT and CDR2 FRNRAP.

This chain connects TRBV28 to TRBJ1-2; 9 bases line up with TRBD1. The CDR3 loop spans 14 amino acids. V shed 10 bases, J shed 4 bases, and the junction held 10 bases outside the gene matches. CDR1 MDHEN and CDR2 SYDVKM come from the germline V gene. The CDR3 reads CAISPGQGSYGYTF. CDR3 DNA: TGTGCCATTTCTCCGGGACAGGGAAGCTATGGCTACACCTTC.

This clone was seen just once. The rearrangement links TRBV28 to TRBJ2-1, with 8 positions matching TRBD1. After removal of 7 bases from V and 7 bases from J, the junction contained 15 bases not matched to a gene. The CDR3 has 16 amino acids. Germline V lookup: CDR1 MDHEN, CDR2 SYDVKM. The CDR3 loop reads CASKATGVYGMNEQFF. DNA of the CDR3: TGTGCCAGCAAGGCGACAGGGGTATACGGGATGAATGAGCAGTTCTTC.

The chain is built from TRBV11-2 and TRBJ2-1, with TRBD2 matching 7 bases. The V gene's germline CDR1 is SGHAT and CDR2 FQNNGV. The CDR3 runs 16 residues. The junction had 2 bases not matched to a gene; V was cut back by 0 bases and J by 0 bases. The CDR3 spells CASSLEAGSSYNEQFF. CDR3 nucleotide sequence: TGTGCCAGCAGCTTAGAAGCGGGAAGCTCCTACAATGAGCAGTTCTTC.

The chain couples TRBV27 to TRBJ2-7; D is perhaps TRBD1 (5 bases). The CDR3 totals 12 residues. Germline lookup yields CDR1 MNHEY and CDR2 SMNVEV (reference sequence). With 6 bases removed from V and 1 base from J, the gap between germline ends came to 7 bases. CDR3 in DNA: TGTGCCAGCAGAGGGGTATCCTACGAGCAGTACTTC. It yields the protein CASRGVSYEQYF.

This clone was picked up one time. V is TRBV30 and J is TRBJ2-7; 9 nucleotides line up with TRBD1. Germline CDR1 reads GTSNPN; CDR2 reads SVGIG (reference sequence). V trimming: 3 bases; J trimming: 5 bases; junction bases outside the gene matches: 8. The CDR3 is 14 residues long. The CDR3 nucleotides are TGTGCCTGGAGGAGGACAGGGGTCCCAGACGAGCAGTACTTC. This encodes CAWRRTGVPDEQYF.

This chain joins TRBV19 and TRBJ1-3; no reliable D call. V lost 3 bases and J 4 bases, leaving 13 bases between the germline ends. This CDR3 is 15 amino acids long. In germline, CDR1 is LNHDA, CDR2 SQIVND (reference sequence). The CDR3, as DNA: TGTGCCAGTAGTATTGTGAGAGGATCCGGAAACACCATATATTTT. Protein: CASSIVRGSGNTIYF.

The V gene is TRBV4-3, the J gene TRBJ1-1, with D unresolved. Trimming cost V 1 base and J 2 bases, with 11 bases left between them. The length of the CDR3 is 15 residues. Germline CDR1 and CDR2: LGHNA and YSLEER. The CDR3 region is CASSQVTQLNTEAFF. CDR3 nucleotides: TGCGCCAGCAGCCAAGTCACTCAATTAAACACTGAAGCTTTCTTT.

The chain links TRBV7-2 to TRBJ2-3; the match to TRBD2 covers 14 bases. Germline trimming cut 4 bases from V and 3 bases from J; bases unmatched to any gene: 3. The CDR3 runs to 16 residues. Germline CDR1 is SGHTA and CDR2 is FQGNSA. The CDR3 DNA reads as TGTGCCAGCAGCTCCAGGACTAGCGGGAGGACAGATACGCAGTATTTT. Its translation: CASSSRTSGRTDTQYF.

V and J are TRBV28 and TRBJ2-3; 7 bases are shared with TRBD2. The CDR3 length is 15 residues. Germline V gene data show CDR1 as MDHEN and CDR2 as SYDVKM. Losses at the gene ends were 5 bases for V and 2 bases for J; bases not matched to a gene: 7. CDR3 region: CASSKLATNTDTQYF. The CDR3 DNA is TGTGCCAGCAGTAAACTAGCGACCAACACAGATACGCAGTATTTT.

V is TRBV7-3 and J is TRBJ2-5, with TRBD2 identical over 8 bases. Germline V lookup: CDR1 SGHTA, CDR2 FQGTGA. Unmatched junction bases numbered 5, after V lost 3 bases and J lost 2 bases. The CDR3 is 15 amino acids. Written as DNA, the CDR3 is TGTGCCAGCAGCTTGTTTGCTAGCGGGCAAGAGACCCAGTACTTC. Translating gives CASSLFASGQETQYF.

J is TRBJ2-3 and V is TRBV9, with TRBD2 matching over 7 bases. The CDR3 sequence is 15 residues long. Trimming took 4 bases from V and 2 from J; bases not matched to a gene: 7. Germline values: CDR1 SGDLS, CDR2 YYNGEE. CDR3 bases: TGTGCCAGCAGCACCCGCGGGACTACCACAGATACGCAGTATTTT. As protein: CASSTRGTTTDTQYF.

This chain uses TRBV28 with TRBJ2-1; 12 bases are a match to TRBD2. Germline-derived CDR1 and CDR2 are MDHEN and SYDVKM. The CDR3 is 16 residues long. Trimming took 5 bases from V and 9 from J; bases not matched to a gene: 11. The CDR3 protein is CASSGGLAGTWGEQFF. The CDR3 coding sequence is TGTGCCAGCAGTGGCGGACTAGCGGGGACCTGGGGTGAGCAGTTCTTC.

The chain links TRBV4-3 to TRBJ2-1; 12 positions agree with TRBD2. V lost 4 bases, J lost 6 bases, and 7 bases stayed unmatched. This CDR3 is 16 amino acids long. Germline V gene data show CDR1 as LGHNA and CDR2 as YSLEER. The CDR3 is CASSLRLAGEGNEQFF. The CDR3, as DNA: TGCGCCAGCAGCCTCCGACTAGCGGGAGAAGGCAATGAGCAGTTCTTC.

V is TRBV6-5 and J is TRBJ2-5, with D possibly being TRBD1 (5 bases). The CDR3 spans 12 residues. CDR1 is MNHEY and CDR2 is SVGAGI in the germline V gene. Trimming pared 5 bases from V and 7 bases from J, leaving 11 bases between. The CDR3 reads CASSELTGTQYF. DNA for the CDR3: TGTGCCAGCAGTGAACTAACAGGGACCCAGTACTTC.

V usage is TRBV6-5 and J usage is TRBJ1-2; 9 nucleotides line up with TRBD1. CDR1 is MNHEY and CDR2 is SVGAGI in the germline V gene. Germline trimming cut 1 base from V and 4 bases from J; bases unmatched to any gene: 7. This CDR3 spans 16 amino acids. The CDR3 loop reads CASSYFGQGKSYGYTF. CDR3 in DNA: TGTGCCAGCAGTTACTTTGGACAGGGGAAATCCTATGGCTACACCTTC.

In DNA form, the CDR3 reads TGCGCCAGCAGTATCAAGAGCGGGAGTCGTGAGCAGTTCTTC. It yields the protein CASSIKSGSREQFF. The chain employs TRBV10-1 and TRBJ2-1, with 8 bases aligning to TRBD2. The CDR3 runs 14 residues. Germline V gives CDR1 WNHNN, CDR2 SYGVQD (reference sequence). V shed 5 bases and J 9 bases; nucleotides not matched to a gene: 9.

The V and J genes are TRBV21-1 and TRBJ1-1; the table's D gene call, TRBD1, was not cross checked with the DNA. TRBV21-1 is noted as a pseudogene. The CDR3 contains 15 residues. Here the CDR3 DNA reads TGTGCCAGCAGCAAATTTCAGGGGATGAACACTGAAGCTTTCTTT. Translated: CASSKFQGMNTEAFF.

The chain uses TRBV27 and TRBJ2-4; perhaps TRBD1 as D (8 bases). This CDR3 is 17 amino acids long. Trimming removed 3 bases from V and 0 bases from J, with 15 bases in between. CDR1 is MNHEY, CDR2 SMNVEV, per germline (reference sequence). The CDR3 bases are TGTGCCAGCAGTTTGGGGGGGGGACAGGCAGCCAAAAACATTCAGTACTTC. This encodes CASSLGGGQAAKNIQYF.

The chain couples TRBV19 to TRBJ2-3; 9 nucleotides match TRBD2. CDR3 length: 18 amino acids. The germline V gene encodes CDR1 LNHDA and CDR2 SQIVND (reference sequence). V trimming: 4 bases; J trimming: 0 bases; junction bases outside the gene matches: 11. The CDR3 DNA reads TGTGCCAGTAGTACCCCTACGAGCGGGAGGCTCAGCACAGATACGCAGTATTTT. As protein: CASSTPTSGRLSTDTQYF.

The rearrangement links TRBV27 to TRBJ2-4; TRBD2 aligns across 12 bases. Germline CDR1 and CDR2: MNHEY and SMNVEV (reference sequence). The CDR3 runs to 16 residues. The trim removed 7 bases at V and 3 bases at J, leaving 7 bases unmatched. The CDR3 nucleotides are TGTGCCAGCAACCGGACTAGCGGGGAAATCAAAAACATTCAGTACTTC. This sequence encodes CASNRTSGEIKNIQYF.

The rearrangement uses TRBV30 and TRBJ2-5; 7 bases are shared with TRBD1. The length of the CDR3 is 16 residues. The trim removed 3 bases at V and 5 bases at J, leaving 15 bases unmatched. Germline V CDR1 and CDR2: GTSNPN, SVGIG (reference sequence). CDR3 residues: CAWSDTTQGVGETQYF. The CDR3 DNA reads as TGTGCCTGGAGCGATACTACTCAGGGGGTGGGGGAGACCCAGTACTTC.

The genes are TRBV20-1 and TRBJ2-1; D call uncertain. The V gene lost 0 bases and the J gene lost 8 bases, with 5 bases spanning the gap. CDR3 length equals 11 residues. Germline CDR1 DFQATT, CDR2 SNEGSKA (reference sequence). The CDR3 DNA reads TGCAGTGCTAGAGACTCCTATGAGCAGTTCTTC. It is translated as CSARDSYEQFF.

The chain has TRBV29-1 and TRBJ2-1; TRBD2 aligns across 11 bases. V trimming: 6 bases; J trimming: 9 bases; junction bases outside the gene matches: 10. The germline CDR1 and CDR2 sequences are SQVTM and ANQGSEA. There are 14 residues in the CDR3. CDR3 nucleotides: TGCAGCGTGGCGGGACTAGCGGCCACGGGTGAGCAGTTCTTC. Protein product: CSVAGLAATGEQFF.

The chain has TRBV5-5 and TRBJ2-5, with a tentative D call TRBD2 (6 bases). The V end lost 4 bases, the J end lost 0 bases, and 10 bases lay between the germline ends. The CDR3 is made up of 14 amino acids. Per the germline V gene, CDR1 is SGHKS and CDR2 is YYEKEE (reference sequence). CDR3 DNA: TGTGCCAGCAGCGGGGACTGGTACCAAGAGACCCAGTACTTC. It is translated as CASSGDWYQETQYF.